Below, 13 T cell receptor beta chains from the same sample are listed, as sequenced in a study of blood T cell repertoires in COVID-19. Method: immunoSEQ multiplex PCR; TCRdb's copy keeps in-frame clones and lacks some. This table holds some 200,000 clones, roughly 86% found once. Material for sequencing was peripheral blood. Every receptor here comes from a middle-aged man with active or convalescent COVID-19.

This chain uses TRBV4-1 with TRBJ2-5, with TRBD1 matching 7 bases. The CDR3 is made up of 15 amino acids. Germline CDR1 is MGHRA and CDR2 is YSYEKL. Trimming took 3 bases from V and 10 from J; bases not matched to a gene: 14. The DNA for the CDR3 is TGCGCCAGCAGCCACCCACCCGGGACAGAAAAGAGCCAGTACTTC. It specifies CASSHPPGTEKSQYF.

This clone was seen a single time. The chain links TRBV2 to TRBJ2-3; 8 bases fit TRBD2. CDR1 and CDR2 (germline): SNHLY, FYNNEI. V shed 3 bases, J shed 2 bases, and the junction held 13 bases outside the gene matches. The CDR3 runs 18 residues. The CDR3 DNA reads TGTGCCAGCAGTGATCCCTTCCTGCGGGGGGCCAACACAGATACGCAGTATTTT. It translates to CASSDPFLRGANTDTQYF.

V gene TRBV15 combines with J gene TRBJ1-2; D not certain. This CDR3 region has 14 residues. Germline V lookup: CDR1 LNHNV, CDR2 YYDKDF (reference sequence). Trimming shortened V by 0 bases and J by 4 bases, and 9 bases separated the two germline ends. The CDR3: CATSRDSRFYGYTF. The CDR3 DNA reads as TGTGCCACCAGCAGAGATTCCAGGTTCTATGGCTACACCTTC.

This clone has more than one count but fewer than ten. The V call is TRBV6-1, the J call TRBJ1-2; D gene unclear. With 2 bases removed from V and 13 bases from J, the gap between germline ends came to 14 bases. The CDR3 is 12 residues long. The V gene's germline CDR1 is MNHNS and CDR2 SASEGT. The CDR3 sequence is CASSEYNQGGTF. The CDR3 region has the DNA TGTGCCAGCAGTGAATATAACCAAGGAGGCACCTTC.

The gene calls are TRBV19 and TRBJ2-3; D might be TRBD1 (7 bases). The CDR3 loop spans 14 amino acids. With 2 bases removed from V and 14 bases from J, the gap between germline ends came to 20 bases. Germline values: CDR1 LNHDA, CDR2 SQIVND (reference sequence). The CDR3 protein is CASSITVGQGEAYF. CDR3 nucleotide sequence: TGTGCCAGTAGTATAACGGTAGGGCAGGGGGAGGCGTATTTT.

The chain couples TRBV7-6 to TRBJ2-2; the match to TRBD1 covers 8 bases. After removal of 0 bases from V and 8 bases from J, the junction contained 11 bases not matched to a gene. Germline V lookup: CDR1 SGHVS, CDR2 FNYEAQ. The CDR3 sequence is 17 residues long. The CDR3 DNA sequence: TGTGCCAGCAGCTTAGCCTCCTCCGGGACAGGCGCTGGGGAGCTGTTTTTT. It is translated as CASSLASSGTGAGELFF.

The chain couples TRBV6-5 to TRBJ1-1, with unresolved D. V lost 6 bases and J lost 3, with 14 bases in between. The germline CDR1 and CDR2 sequences are MNHEY and SVGAGI. The CDR3 loop spans 14 amino acids. CDR3 residues: CASSQKAGDTEAFF. CDR3 coding DNA: TGTGCCAGCAGCCAGAAGGCGGGAGACACTGAAGCTTTCTTT.

V usage is TRBV2 and J usage is TRBJ2-7; TRBD2 matches at 9 bases. The CDR3 is 13 residues long. From germline, CDR1 is SNHLY and CDR2 FYNNEI. The J segment lost 7 bases and the V segment lost 6 bases, leaving 7 bases of the junction unmatched. Here the CDR3 reads CASRETSGGEQYF. CDR3 in DNA: TGTGCCAGCAGGGAGACTAGCGGCGGGGAGCAGTACTTC.

The chain recombines TRBV4-1 with TRBJ2-5; D may be TRBD2 (5 bases). Germline V lookup: CDR1 MGHRA, CDR2 YSYEKL. V gave up 0 bases and J gave up 2 bases, with 19 bases separating them. CDR3 length: 18 residues. Here the CDR3 DNA reads TGCGCCAGCAGCCAAGATCCCCCCCTTAGTCGGAGGCAAGAGACCCAGTACTTC. It is translated as CASSQDPPLSRRQETQYF.

This chain connects TRBV4-1 to TRBJ1-4; D unresolved. CDR1 and CDR2 (germline): MGHRA, YSYEKL. The V gene lost 0 bases and the J gene lost 8 bases, with 16 bases spanning the gap. This CDR3 has 16 residues. CDR3 region: CASSQDPWPAGEKLFF. In DNA, the CDR3 is TGCGCCAGCAGCCAAGATCCGTGGCCCGCCGGGGAAAAACTGTTTTTT.

The V call is TRBV7-2, the J call TRBJ2-7; D not resolved. Germline V gene lookup returns CDR1 SGHTA and CDR2 FQGNSA. The V gene lost 2 bases and the J gene lost 3 bases, with 8 bases spanning the gap. There are 13 residues in the CDR3. The CDR3, as DNA: TGTGCCAGCAGCTTAAGTTCCGGCTACGAGCAGTACTTC. It specifies CASSLSSGYEQYF.

This rearrangement joins TRBV30 to TRBJ1-1; D unresolved. This CDR3 region has 14 residues. The germline V gene has CDR1 GTSNPN and CDR2 SVGIG (reference sequence). With 1 base removed from V and 0 bases from J, the gap between germline ends came to 9 bases. In DNA, the CDR3 is TGTGCCTGGAGTGCAAACCGGGTGAACACTGAAGCTTTCTTT. This sequence encodes CAWSANRVNTEAFF.

The V gene is TRBV2, the J gene TRBJ1-4; a possible D gene is TRBD1 (6 bases). The length of the CDR3 is 17 residues. CDR1 and CDR2 from the germline V gene are SNHLY and FYNNEI. V dropped 10 bases and J dropped 3 bases, with 24 bases sitting between them. CDR3 DNA: TGTGCCACCCCCCTTACAGGGTTGAGGGAAGCTAATGAAAAACTGTTTTTT. Protein: CATPLTGLREANEKLFF.